This T cell receptor (beta chain) is from a study of T cell clonotyping in hematopoietic cell transplantation. For this clone: Its antigen is not identified.

Overall study findings and caveats: Few recipient clonotypes overlapped donors; over 95% were de novo at given depth. Recipient TCR diversity dropped after transplant; expanded clonotypes rose from day 30 to 180.

Trimming pared 3 bases from V and 9 bases from J, leaving 18 bases between. Germline loops: CDR1 SNHLY, CDR2 FYNNEI. The CDR3 length is 14 residues. Assay used: immunoSEQ multiplex PCR; TCRdb lists only in-frame clones, some missing. The table includes thousands of clones, around 90% detected once. The gene calls are TRBV2 and TRBJ2-7; D is tentatively TRBD1 or TRBD2 (5 bases each). The sample here was peripheral blood mononuclear cells, taken at the time of graft-versus-host disease after allogeneic stem cell transplant. This clonotype originated in a male patient between 55 and 70 years old who had an allogeneic stem cell transplant from a related donor, so the T cells may come from the graft donor. Some clones in this sample may be carry-over from other donors' samples. CDR3 DNA sequence: TGTGCCAGCAGTGATCGGGGCCAGTCGGCGTGGCAGTACTTC. Protein: CASSDRGQSAWQYF.